Each of the 20 T cell receptor beta chains below was sequenced from the same sample in a study of shared clonotypes between healthy human individuals. TCRdb's copy holds only in-frame clones and misses some; the assay was immunoSEQ multiplex PCR. The sample has 850,000 to 1,200,000 clones; 70% to 80% are singletons. The sample comprised memory CD4+ T cells sorted from blood. Described subset: CD45RA-negative fraction. Receptors were obtained from a man younger than 35 in good health.

The chain couples TRBV9 to TRBJ2-5; no clear D gene. The J call may be faulty, since TRBJ2-7 better matches the DNA end. This CDR3 is 14 amino acids long. Germline assignment: CDR1 SGDLS and CDR2 YYNGEE. In nucleotides, the CDR3 is TGTGCCAGCAGCGTAGATGGCGCCTCCTACGAGCAGTACTTC. Translated: CASSVDGASYEQYF.

This chain connects TRBV6-5 to TRBJ2-3; no clear D. Germline assignment: CDR1 MNHEY and CDR2 SVGAGI. The CDR3 covers 13 residues. V was trimmed by 0 bases and J by 4 bases, leaving 5 bases between them. CDR3 protein: CASSYSISDTQYF. For the CDR3, the DNA is TGTGCCAGCAGTTACTCGATCTCAGATACGCAGTATTTT.

The genes are TRBV11-2 and TRBJ1-1; no definite D call. This CDR3 is built from 14 residues. Germline assignment: CDR1 SGHAT and CDR2 FQNNGV. Trimming pared 1 base from V and 4 bases from J, leaving 10 bases between. DNA for the CDR3: TGTGCCAGCAGCTTAGCCCCAGGTGGCACTGAAGCTTTCTTT. Translated, it gives CASSLAPGGTEAFF.

The rearrangement uses TRBV15 and TRBJ2-7; D perhaps matches TRBD2 (5 bases). Germline loops: CDR1 LNHNV, CDR2 YYDKDF (reference sequence). V dropped 1 base and J dropped 5 bases, with 9 bases sitting between them. The CDR3 has 13 residues. The CDR3 region has the DNA TGTGCCACCAGCAGAGTCCACGGGGACGAGCAGTACTTC. This encodes CATSRVHGDEQYF.

The table lists this clone with a few counts. V is TRBV4-1 and J is TRBJ1-5; D gene ambiguous. This CDR3 is built from 15 residues. Trimming pared 0 bases from V and 0 bases from J, leaving 6 bases between. Germline lookup yields CDR1 MGHRA and CDR2 YSYEKL. Here the CDR3 reads CASSQDRNSNQPQHF. CDR3 nucleotide sequence: TGCGCCAGCAGCCAAGATAGGAATAGCAATCAGCCCCAGCATTTT.

The V call is TRBV15, the J call TRBJ1-5; 7 bases match TRBD1. Germline CDR1 is LNHNV and CDR2 is YYDKDF (reference sequence). J lost 5 bases, V lost 3 bases, and 16 bases had no gene match. This CDR3 has 18 amino acids. The chain's CDR3 is CATSSPGQTTAGHQPQHF. In DNA form, the CDR3 reads TGTGCCACCAGCAGTCCGGGACAGACGACGGCGGGGCATCAGCCCCAGCATTTT.

This clone appeared a few times. The V gene is TRBV29-1, the J gene TRBJ2-7; tentatively, D is TRBD1 (5 bases). The V gene's germline CDR1 is SQVTM and CDR2 ANQGSEA. V gave up 0 bases and J gave up 11 bases, with 8 bases separating them. CDR3 length: 10 residues. The DNA for the CDR3 is TGCAGCGTTGAAGAAGGGGCAGAGTACTTC. It yields the protein CSVEEGAEYF.

The rearrangement links TRBV4-1 to TRBJ1-3; a possible D gene is TRBD1 (5 bases). The ends were cut back, 4 bases at V and 2 bases at J, with 12 bases in the middle. The CDR3 runs 15 residues. Germline lookup yields CDR1 MGHRA and CDR2 YSYEKL. The CDR3 DNA reads as TGCGCCAGCAGCCTAACCCGGGGGGCTGGAAACACCATATATTTT. Protein sequence: CASSLTRGAGNTIYF.

In this sample, this clone turned up once. The gene calls are TRBV28 and TRBJ1-3, with D hard to call. CDR3 size: 14 residues. V lost 5 bases and J lost 0, with 8 bases in between. CDR1 MDHEN and CDR2 SYDVKM come from the germline V gene. DNA of the CDR3: TGTGCCAGCAGTGGGGTCGCCTCTGGAAACACCATATATTTT. Translating it yields CASSGVASGNTIYF.

This clone was found once. The chain joins TRBV7-2 to TRBJ2-7, with a tentative D call TRBD1 (6 bases). V was pared by 5 bases and J by 0 bases, with 14 bases between. The germline gives CDR1 SGHTA, CDR2 FQGNSA. This CDR3 spans 15 amino acids. This CDR3 reads CASSRRLGASYEQYF. The DNA of the CDR3 is TGTGCCAGCAGCAGGAGGTTGGGGGCCTCCTACGAGCAGTACTTC.

A word on this clone: Other DNA sequences from this sample encode an identical CDR3 as well. The rearrangement joins TRBV7-2 to TRBJ1-5; 7 nucleotides align to TRBD1. The CDR3 runs to 13 residues. In germline, CDR1 is SGHTA, CDR2 FQGNSA. V shed 4 bases, J shed 4 bases, and the junction held 1 base outside the gene matches. Here the CDR3 reads CASSSQGNQPQHF. The CDR3 DNA sequence: TGTGCCAGCAGCTCACAGGGGAATCAGCCCCAGCATTTT.

This rearrangement joins TRBV6-6 to TRBJ1-1, with D maybe TRBD1 (5 bases). The germline V gene encodes CDR1 MNHNY and CDR2 SVGAGI (reference sequence). The V and J ends lost 7 bases and 1 base respectively, with 19 bases between them. This CDR3 region has 16 residues. The CDR3 coding sequence is TGTGCCAGCACCCAGGCTGGGGGGTCGGGGAACACTGAAGCTTTCTTT. As protein: CASTQAGGSGNTEAFF.

V gene TRBV5-1 combines with J gene TRBJ2-3, with 15 bases identical to TRBD2. Germline V gene data show CDR1 as SGHRS and CDR2 as YFSETQ. V dropped 4 bases and J dropped 2; count of bases not matched to a gene: 11. CDR3 length: 19 residues. The CDR3 loop reads CASSLGLAGGVGVTDTQYF. The DNA of the CDR3 is TGCGCCAGCAGCCTGGGACTAGCGGGAGGAGTTGGAGTCACAGATACGCAGTATTTT.

With regard to this clone: Different DNA sequences within this sample yield the same CDR3. The rearrangement uses TRBV5-1 and TRBJ2-5; tentatively, D is TRBD2 (6 bases). V lost 4 bases, J lost 3 bases, and 7 bases lay in between. CDR1 and CDR2 (germline): SGHRS, YFSETQ. The CDR3 is made up of 12 amino acids. Here the CDR3 reads CASSPGEETQYF. Here the CDR3 DNA reads TGCGCCAGCAGCCCGGGGGAAGAGACCCAGTACTTC.

The rearrangement links TRBV7-9 to TRBJ2-1; 11 bases align to TRBD2. Germline loops: CDR1 SEHNR, CDR2 FQNEAQ (reference sequence). This CDR3 comprises 15 residues. The trim removed 0 bases at V and 5 bases at J, leaving 0 bases unmatched. This CDR3 is CASSLATSGNNEQFF. The CDR3 DNA is TGTGCCAGCAGCTTAGCGACTAGCGGGAACAATGAGCAGTTCTTC.

The chain employs TRBV25-1 and TRBJ1-6; 7 positions agree with TRBD1. CDR3 length: 15 amino acids. Germline CDR1 MGHDK, CDR2 SYGVNS. J lost 9 bases, V lost 2 bases, and 7 bases had no gene match. CDR3 DNA sequence: TGTGCCAGCAGTGAAATGAAGGGGGCTGGTTCACCCCTCCACTTT. This sequence encodes CASSEMKGAGSPLHF. Full variable domain (outside the CDR3, taken from reference TRBV25-1 and TRBJ1-6): EADIYQTPRYLVIGTGKKITLECSQTMGHDKMYWYQQDPGMELHLIHYSYGVNSTEKGDLSSESTVSRIRTEHFPLTLESARPSHTSQYLCASSEMKGAGSPLHFGNGTRLTVT.

The chain is built from TRBV5-4 and TRBJ2-7; TRBD2 matches at 7 bases. The CDR3 contains 12 residues. V shed 4 bases and J 7 bases; nucleotides not matched to a gene: 5. CDR1 and CDR2 from the germline V gene are SGHNT and YYREEE (reference sequence). The CDR3 DNA sequence: TGTGCCAGCAGCATCCAGGGAGGGGAGCAGTACTTC. Protein sequence: CASSIQGGEQYF.

This clone was seen a few times. V usage is TRBV5-4 and J usage is TRBJ1-5; perhaps TRBD1 as D (5 bases). Germline CDR1 SGHNT, CDR2 YYREEE (reference sequence). The V end lost 0 bases, the J end lost 3 bases, and 10 bases lay between the germline ends. This CDR3 is built from 15 residues. In DNA, the CDR3 is TGTGCCAGCAGCTTGGCTGGGACCAACAATCAGCCCCAGCATTTT. Its protein product is CASSLAGTNNQPQHF.

The chain is built from TRBV27 and TRBJ2-1; 11 nucleotides align to TRBD2. After removal of 3 bases from V and 4 bases from J, the junction contained 5 bases not matched to a gene. The CDR3 contains 16 residues. Germline V gene sequence: CDR1 MNHEY, CDR2 SMNVEV (reference sequence). CDR3 residues: CASSFRTSGPYNEQFF. In DNA, the CDR3 is TGTGCCAGCAGTTTCCGGACTAGCGGGCCATACAATGAGCAGTTCTTC.

The V and J genes are TRBV5-1 and TRBJ2-6; unclear D gene. Trimming removed 6 bases from V and 0 bases from J, with 7 bases in between. This CDR3 is 14 amino acids long. Germline V gene data show CDR1 as SGHRS and CDR2 as YFSETQ. The CDR3 coding sequence is TGCGCCAGCAAATCCCTCTCTGGGGCCAACGTCCTGACTTTC. This codes for CASKSLSGANVLTF.